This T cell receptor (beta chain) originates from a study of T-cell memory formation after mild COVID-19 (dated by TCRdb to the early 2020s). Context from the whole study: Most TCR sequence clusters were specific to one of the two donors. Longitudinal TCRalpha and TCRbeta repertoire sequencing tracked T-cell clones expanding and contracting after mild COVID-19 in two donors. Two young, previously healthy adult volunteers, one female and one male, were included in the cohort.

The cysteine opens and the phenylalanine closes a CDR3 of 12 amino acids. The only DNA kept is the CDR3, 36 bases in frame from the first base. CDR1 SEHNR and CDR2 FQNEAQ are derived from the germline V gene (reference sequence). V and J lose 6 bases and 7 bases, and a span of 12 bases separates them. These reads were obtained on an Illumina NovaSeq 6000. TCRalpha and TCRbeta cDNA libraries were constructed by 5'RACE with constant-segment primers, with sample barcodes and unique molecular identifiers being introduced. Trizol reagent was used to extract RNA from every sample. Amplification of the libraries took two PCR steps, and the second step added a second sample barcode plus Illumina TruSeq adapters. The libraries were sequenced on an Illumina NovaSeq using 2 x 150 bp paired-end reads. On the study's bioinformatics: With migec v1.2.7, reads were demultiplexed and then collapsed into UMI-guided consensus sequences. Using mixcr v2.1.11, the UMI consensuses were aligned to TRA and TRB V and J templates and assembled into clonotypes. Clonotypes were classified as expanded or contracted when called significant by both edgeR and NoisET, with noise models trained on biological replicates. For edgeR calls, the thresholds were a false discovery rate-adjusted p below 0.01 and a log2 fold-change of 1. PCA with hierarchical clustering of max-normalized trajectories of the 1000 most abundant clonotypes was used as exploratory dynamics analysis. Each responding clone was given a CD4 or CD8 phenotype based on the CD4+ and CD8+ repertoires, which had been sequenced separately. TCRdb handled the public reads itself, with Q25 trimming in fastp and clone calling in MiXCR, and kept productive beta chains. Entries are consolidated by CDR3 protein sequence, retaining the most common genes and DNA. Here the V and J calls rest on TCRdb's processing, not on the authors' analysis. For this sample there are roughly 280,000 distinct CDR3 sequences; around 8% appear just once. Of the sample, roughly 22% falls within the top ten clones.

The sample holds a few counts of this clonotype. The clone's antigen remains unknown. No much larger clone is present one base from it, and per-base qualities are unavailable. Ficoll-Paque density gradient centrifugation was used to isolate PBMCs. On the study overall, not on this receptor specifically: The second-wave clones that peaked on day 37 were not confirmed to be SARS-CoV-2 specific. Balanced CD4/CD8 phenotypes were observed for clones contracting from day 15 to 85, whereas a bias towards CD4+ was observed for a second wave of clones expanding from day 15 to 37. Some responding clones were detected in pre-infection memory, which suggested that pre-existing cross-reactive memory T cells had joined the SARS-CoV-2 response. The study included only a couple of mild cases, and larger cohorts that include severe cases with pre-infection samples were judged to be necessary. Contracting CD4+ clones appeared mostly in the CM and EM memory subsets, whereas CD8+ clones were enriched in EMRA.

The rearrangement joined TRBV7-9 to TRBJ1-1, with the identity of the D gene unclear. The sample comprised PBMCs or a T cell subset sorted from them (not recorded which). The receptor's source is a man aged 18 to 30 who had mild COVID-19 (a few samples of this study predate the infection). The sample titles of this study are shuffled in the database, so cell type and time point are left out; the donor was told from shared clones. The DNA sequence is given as TGTGCCAGCAGTGGGAGGTCCATTGAAGCTTTCTTT. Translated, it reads CASSGRSIEAFF.